Following are 32 T cell receptor beta chains from one sample sequenced in a study of blood T cell repertoires in COVID-19. The table came from immunoSEQ multiplex PCR; TCRdb's copy has only in-frame clones and leaves some out. The data contain approximately 92,000 clones, roughly 89% of them singletons. Source material: peripheral blood. Every receptor here comes from a man in his sixties or seventies with active or convalescent COVID-19.

CDR3 in DNA: TGCGCCAGCAGACCAGGGACAGAAAATTCACCCCTCCACTTT. Amino acid sequence: CASRPGTENSPLHF. The rearrangement joins TRBV5-1 to TRBJ1-6, with 7 bases fitting TRBD1. V shed 5 bases and J 7 bases; nucleotides not matched to a gene: 6. Per the germline V gene, CDR1 is SGHRS and CDR2 is YFSETQ. The CDR3 has 14 amino acids.

V and J are TRBV18 and TRBJ2-2, with D unclear. V was pared by 2 bases and J by 2 bases, with 6 bases between. The CDR3 consists of 14 residues. The germline V gene encodes CDR1 KGHSH and CDR2 LQKENI. The DNA for the CDR3 is TGTGCCAGCTCACCAACGCGAAACACCGGGGAGCTGTTTTTT. It is translated as CASSPTRNTGELFF.

The chain employs TRBV28 and TRBJ1-1, with D hard to call. Looked up from germline, CDR1 is MDHEN and CDR2 is SYDVKM. The CDR3 extends over 15 amino acids. V lost 5 bases to trimming and J lost 5 bases, with 18 bases between them. For the CDR3, the DNA is TGTGCCAGCAGTCCTCAACTAGCTAGCCGGACTGAAGCTTTCTTT. It specifies CASSPQLASRTEAFF.

This clone was seen a few times. The chain has TRBV11-2 and TRBJ2-1; D might be TRBD2 (6 bases). This CDR3 comprises 13 residues. The V gene's germline CDR1 is SGHAT and CDR2 FQNNGV. V was shortened by 0 bases and J by 7 bases, with 7 bases between the two germline ends. The CDR3 is CASSLDRENEQFF. CDR3 bases: TGTGCCAGCAGCTTAGATCGGGAGAATGAGCAGTTCTTC.

The rearrangement uses TRBV6-1 and TRBJ2-4; tentative D call: TRBD2 (6 bases). CDR1 is MNHNS, CDR2 SASEGT, per germline. V was shortened by 2 bases and J by 1 base, with 18 bases between the two germline ends. The CDR3 extends over 18 amino acids. CDR3 amino acids: CASSENVGREAAKNIQYF. The CDR3 region has the DNA TGTGCCAGCAGTGAAAACGTGGGAAGGGAGGCGGCCAAAAACATTCAGTACTTC.

This clone was counted between two and nine times. The chain carries TRBV5-4 and TRBJ2-3; the match to TRBD2 covers 10 bases. After removal of 3 bases from V and 5 bases from J, the junction contained 9 bases not matched to a gene. Per germline, CDR1 SGHNT and CDR2 YYREEE (reference sequence). This CDR3 has 16 residues. CDR3 bases: TGTGCCAGCAGCTCCGAGCGGGGGGGCCGAGGAGATACGCAGTATTTT. Its translation is CASSSERGGRGDTQYF.

This clone turned up a few times. V is TRBV4-2 and J is TRBJ1-5, with D possibly TRBD1 on 6 matching bases. Germline V gives CDR1 LGHNA, CDR2 YNFKEQ. This CDR3 region has 16 residues. Trimming removed 1 base at V and 1 base at J, with 11 bases between. CDR3 nucleotides: TGTGCCAGCAGCCAAGGGGGACACCGGAGCAATCAGCCCCAGCATTTT. The encoded protein is CASSQGGHRSNQPQHF.

V gene TRBV7-6 combines with J gene TRBJ1-2; D possibly corresponds to TRBD1 (6 bases). Per the germline V gene, CDR1 is SGHVS and CDR2 is FNYEAQ. Trimming left V 5 bases short and J 4 bases short, with 17 bases between. The CDR3 covers 15 residues. CDR3 residues: CASSEQQGSSYGYTF. In DNA form, the CDR3 reads TGTGCCAGCAGCGAGCAACAGGGTTCGAGCTATGGCTACACCTTC. Drawing the rest from reference TRBV7-6 and TRBJ1-2, the complete variable domain is GAGVSQSPRYKVTKRGQDVALRCDPISGHVSLYWYRQALGQGPEFLTYFNYEAQQDKSGLPNDRFSAERPEGSISTLTIQRTEQRDSAMYRCASSEQQGSSYGYTFGSGTRLTVV.

The V call is TRBV4-1, the J call TRBJ1-1; D not resolved. The germline V gene encodes CDR1 MGHRA and CDR2 YSYEKL. The CDR3 runs 15 residues. V was trimmed by 0 bases and J by 3 bases, leaving 11 bases between them. The CDR3: CASSQDGWQDTEAFF. The CDR3, as DNA: TGCGCCAGCAGCCAAGATGGGTGGCAGGACACTGAAGCTTTCTTT.

Only one count was recorded for this clone. CDR3 loop: CASSPQQLSGNTIYF. The DNA for the CDR3 is TGCGCCAGCAGCCCCCAACAGTTATCTGGAAACACCATATATTTT. The rearrangement joins TRBV5-1 to TRBJ1-3; D call uncertain. The CDR3 totals 15 residues. Trimming shortened V by 4 bases and J by 1 base, and 12 bases separated the two germline ends. CDR1 is SGHRS, CDR2 YFSETQ, per germline.

The rearrangement uses TRBV5-1 and TRBJ2-7, with TRBD1 as a possible D gene (6 bases). The germline V and J ends were trimmed by 5 bases and 3 bases, with 21 bases remaining between them. The CDR3 sequence is 16 residues long. Germline V gene lookup returns CDR1 SGHRS and CDR2 YFSETQ. The CDR3 sequence: CASRPNRVGGIYEQYF. The CDR3 DNA follows: TGCGCCAGCAGGCCCAACAGGGTGGGTGGGATCTACGAGCAGTACTTC.

The chain combines TRBV27 with TRBJ1-5; a possible D gene is TRBD1 (5 bases). Germline values: CDR1 MNHEY, CDR2 SMNVEV (reference sequence). There are 14 residues in the CDR3. Trimming stripped 4 bases from V and 4 bases from J, with 11 bases between. The CDR3 sequence is CASSSDSSNQPQHF. The CDR3 DNA sequence: TGTGCCAGCAGTTCCGACAGCTCTAATCAGCCCCAGCATTTT.

This chain uses TRBV5-4 with TRBJ1-3; D is possibly TRBD1 (5 bases). Germline V gives CDR1 SGHNT, CDR2 YYREEE (reference sequence). The V end was cut by 5 bases, the J end by 2 bases, with 8 bases between. The CDR3 loop spans 13 amino acids. CDR3 bases: TGTGCCAGCAGTATGGGGCCTGGAAACACCATATATTTT. The encoded protein is CASSMGPGNTIYF.

This clone showed up just once. This chain connects TRBV5-1 to TRBJ2-7; TRBD1 might be the D (5 bases). The ends were cut back, 0 bases at V and 3 bases at J, with 10 bases in the middle. Germline CDR1 SGHRS, CDR2 YFSETQ. This CDR3 region has 14 residues. This chain's CDR3 is CASSLGAGYYEQYF. The CDR3 nucleotides are TGCGCCAGCAGCTTGGGAGCAGGGTACTACGAGCAGTACTTC.

A remark on this clone: One junction end disagrees with the germline gene, perhaps due to a read error. V and J are TRBV7-7 and TRBJ1-4; 8 bases agree with TRBD1. The germline V gene has CDR1 SSHAT and CDR2 FNYEAQ (reference sequence). The CDR3 covers 17 residues. In nucleotides, the CDR3 is TGTGCTAGCAGCTGGACAGGGAAGATCGGGCCTAATGAAAAACTGTTTTTT. It yields the protein CASSWTGKIGPNEKLFF.

The chain recombines TRBV12-3 or TRBV12-4 with TRBJ1-4, with D uncertain. The CDR3 contains 12 residues. V lost 4 bases, J lost 7 bases, and 7 bases lay in between. CDR3 in DNA: TGTGCCAGCAGTTCCCCCAGTGAAAAACTGTTTTTT. This translates into CASSSPSEKLFF.

The V call is TRBV19, the J call TRBJ1-5; D uncertain. V was pared by 9 bases and J by 7 bases, with 10 bases between. Germline V gene sequence: CDR1 LNHDA, CDR2 SQIVND (reference sequence). The CDR3 extends over 11 amino acids. CDR3: CASGVPQPQHF. In DNA form, the CDR3 reads TGTGCCAGCGGGGTCCCCCAGCCCCAGCATTTT.

The chain links TRBV9 to TRBJ1-3; 8 positions agree with TRBD1. V gave up 4 bases and J gave up 5 bases; unmatched junction bases: 5. CDR3 size: 14 residues. The germline V gene encodes CDR1 SGDLS and CDR2 YYNGEE. The CDR3 bases are TGTGCCAGCAGCCTAGACAGGGGAAGAAACACCATATATTTT. Translated, it gives CASSLDRGRNTIYF.

This chain connects TRBV30 to TRBJ2-7; TRBD2 matches 11 bases. The V and J ends lost 2 bases and 4 bases, in that order; junction bases with no gene match: 4. Germline V gives CDR1 GTSNPN, CDR2 SVGIG (reference sequence). This CDR3 has 14 residues. The CDR3 sequence is CAWSLAGGRYEQYF. The CDR3 bases are TGTGCCTGGAGTCTAGCGGGGGGCCGGTACGAGCAGTACTTC.

The chain couples TRBV5-1 to TRBJ1-6, with a possible D match to TRBD1 (5 bases). Trimming shortened V by 4 bases and J by 6 bases, and 11 bases separated the two germline ends. CDR3 length equals 14 residues. Germline V gives CDR1 SGHRS, CDR2 YFSETQ. The CDR3 reads CASSTQGGNSPLHF. The DNA of the CDR3 is TGCGCCAGCAGCACCCAGGGTGGTAATTCACCCCTCCACTTT.

The chain carries TRBV15 and TRBJ2-7; D perhaps matches TRBD2 (6 bases). Germline assignment: CDR1 LNHNV and CDR2 YYDKDF (reference sequence). The ends were cut back, 3 bases at V and 2 bases at J, with 11 bases in the middle. The CDR3 sequence is 14 residues long. The CDR3 DNA follows: TGTGCCACCAGCAGTGGAGGGGTCGCCTACGAGCAGTACTTC. Amino acid sequence: CATSSGGVAYEQYF. Full variable domain (outside the CDR3, taken from reference TRBV15 and TRBJ2-7): DAMVIQNPRYQVTQFGKPVTLSCSQTLNHNVMYWYQQKSSQAPKLLFHYYDKDFNNEADTPDNFQSRRPNTSFCFLDIRSPGLGDTAMYLCATSSGGVAYEQYFGPGTRLTVT.

This chain connects TRBV2 to TRBJ2-4; D perhaps matches TRBD2 (6 bases). Trimming removed 7 bases at V and 5 bases at J, with 15 bases between. CDR1 SNHLY and CDR2 FYNNEI come from the germline V gene. The CDR3 has 14 amino acids. The CDR3: CASNSRSGENIQYF. In nucleotides, the CDR3 is TGTGCCAGCAATAGTCGGTCGGGGGAAAACATTCAGTACTTC. Looking up the rest from reference TRBV2 and TRBJ2-4 gives the full variable domain: EPEVTQTPSHQVTQMGQEVILRCVPISNHLYFYWYRQILGQKVEFLVSFYNNEISEKSEIFDDQFSVERPDGSNFTLKIRSTKLEDSAMYFCASNSRSGENIQYFGAGTRLSVL.

This chain joins TRBV7-3 and TRBJ2-3; the match to TRBD2 covers 9 bases. CDR1 is SGHTA, CDR2 FQGTGA, per germline. The CDR3 sequence is 16 residues long. The V segment lost 5 bases and the J segment 5 bases; nucleotides outside the gene matches: 11. The CDR3: CASSPQGGGAGDTQYF. CDR3 in DNA: TGTGCCAGCAGCCCCCAAGGCGGGGGGGCCGGAGATACGCAGTATTTT. Using reference TRBV7-3 and TRBJ2-3 for the parts outside the CDR3, the full variable domain is GAGVSQTPSNKVTEKGKYVELRCDPISGHTALYWYRQSLGQGPEFLIYFQGTGAADDSGLPNDRFFAVRPEGSVSTLKIQRTERGDSAVYLCASSPQGGGAGDTQYFGPGTRLTVL.

The J gene is TRBJ1-2, the V gene TRBV6-5; 7 bases fit TRBD1. CDR1 and CDR2 (germline): MNHEY, SVGAGI. The CDR3 sequence is 14 residues long. With V trimmed by 4 bases and J by 8 bases, 10 bases remained unmatched. CDR3: CASSFSGTAIGYTF. The CDR3 region has the DNA TGTGCCAGCAGTTTCTCCGGGACAGCTATCGGCTACACCTTC.

The J gene is TRBJ1-6, the V gene TRBV13; D remains ambiguous. V shed 4 bases and J shed 8 bases, with 12 bases lying between them. CDR3 size: 14 residues. Germline-derived CDR1 and CDR2 are PRHDT and FYEKMQ (reference sequence). The CDR3 bases are TGTGCCAGCAGCTCGGCGTTGGGCGATTCACCCCTCCACTTT. It is translated as CASSSALGDSPLHF.

The V gene is TRBV7-6, the J gene TRBJ2-7; weak D call: TRBD1 (6 bases). Germline values: CDR1 SGHVS, CDR2 FNYEAQ. CDR3 length: 15 residues. V lost 3 bases and J lost 3, with 15 bases in between. The CDR3, as DNA: TGTGCCAGCAGCTTGCTCACAGGGAATCGCTACGAGCAGTACTTC. Its translation is CASSLLTGNRYEQYF. Filled out from reference TRBV7-6 and TRBJ2-7, the complete variable domain reads GAGVSQSPRYKVTKRGQDVALRCDPISGHVSLYWYRQALGQGPEFLTYFNYEAQQDKSGLPNDRFSAERPEGSISTLTIQRTEQRDSAMYRCASSLLTGNRYEQYFGPGTRLTVT.

The genes are TRBV19 and TRBJ1-2; TRBD1 matches 7 bases. The length of the CDR3 is 13 residues. Germline CDR1 and CDR2: LNHDA and SQIVND (reference sequence). With 2 bases clipped from V and 3 bases from J, the junction kept 0 bases outside the gene matches. The CDR3 protein is CASSITGDYGYTF. CDR3 DNA: TGTGCCAGTAGTATAACAGGGGACTATGGCTACACCTTC.

The chain has TRBV21-1 and TRBJ1-4; TRBD1, the table's D call, was not compared with the DNA. TRBV21-1 is a pseudogene locus. CDR3 length: 16 residues. The CDR3, as DNA: TGTGCCAGCAGCGCACAGGGTGATTCAACTAATGAAAAACTGTTTTTT. Encoded protein: CASSAQGDSTNEKLFF.

The chain recombines TRBV7-9 with TRBJ1-1, with 8 bases lining up with TRBD1. Germline lookup yields CDR1 SEHNR and CDR2 FQNEAQ (reference sequence). V gave up 1 base and J gave up 10 bases; unmatched junction bases: 11. The CDR3 length is 15 residues. The CDR3 DNA reads as TGTGCCAGCAGCTTAGTGGGGACAGGAGGGAAAGGAGCTTTCTTT. This sequence encodes CASSLVGTGGKGAFF.

This clone was seen a single time. The J gene is TRBJ2-3, the V gene TRBV4-2, with TRBD2 matching 11 bases. Germline lookup yields CDR1 LGHNA and CDR2 YNFKEQ. Losses at the gene ends were 3 bases for V and 4 bases for J; bases not matched to a gene: 9. CDR3 size: 17 residues. This CDR3 reads CASSHVSGGARADTQYF. The CDR3 DNA sequence: TGTGCCAGCAGCCATGTTAGCGGGGGGGCTCGGGCAGATACGCAGTATTTT.

This clone was counted only a few times. The chain links TRBV4-3 to TRBJ1-5; 7 nucleotides match TRBD1. The germline V gene has CDR1 LGHNA and CDR2 YSLEER. V shed 0 bases, J shed 3 bases, and the junction held 2 bases outside the gene matches. The CDR3 length is 15 residues. The CDR3, as DNA: TGCGCCAGCAGCCAAGACGGGACAGCCAATCAGCCCCAGCATTTT. Its protein product is CASSQDGTANQPQHF.

This clone showed up just a few times. The rearrangement uses TRBV19 and TRBJ1-2; TRBD1 matches 7 bases. With 0 bases clipped from V and 4 bases from J, the junction kept 11 bases outside the gene matches. Looked up from germline, CDR1 is LNHDA and CDR2 is SQIVND (reference sequence). The CDR3 has 17 residues. As DNA, the CDR3 is TGTGCCAGTAGTATAGACGTCGGACAGGTTGTTGCCTATGGCTACACCTTC. It translates to CASSIDVGQVVAYGYTF.